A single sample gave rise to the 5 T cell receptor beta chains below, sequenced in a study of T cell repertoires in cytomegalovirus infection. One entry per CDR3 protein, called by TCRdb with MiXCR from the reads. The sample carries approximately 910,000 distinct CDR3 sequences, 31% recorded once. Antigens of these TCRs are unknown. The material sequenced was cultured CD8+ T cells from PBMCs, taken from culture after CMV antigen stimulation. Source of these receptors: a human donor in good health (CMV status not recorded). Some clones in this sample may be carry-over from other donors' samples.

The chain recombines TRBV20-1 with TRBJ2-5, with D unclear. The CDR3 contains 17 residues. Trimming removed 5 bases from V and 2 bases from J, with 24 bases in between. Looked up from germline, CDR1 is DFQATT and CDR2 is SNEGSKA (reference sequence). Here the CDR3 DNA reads TGCAGTGCTTCCCAGTGGGTGGGTACTACCCTACAAGAGACCCAGTACTTC. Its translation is CSASQWVGTTLQETQYF.

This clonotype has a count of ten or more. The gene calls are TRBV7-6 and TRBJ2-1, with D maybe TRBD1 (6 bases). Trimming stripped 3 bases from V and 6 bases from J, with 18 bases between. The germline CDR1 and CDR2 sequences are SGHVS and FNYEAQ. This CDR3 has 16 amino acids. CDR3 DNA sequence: TGTGCCAGCAGCTTCCTAGGGGGTACTGGGTTCAATGAGCAGTTCTTC. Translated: CASSFLGGTGFNEQFF.

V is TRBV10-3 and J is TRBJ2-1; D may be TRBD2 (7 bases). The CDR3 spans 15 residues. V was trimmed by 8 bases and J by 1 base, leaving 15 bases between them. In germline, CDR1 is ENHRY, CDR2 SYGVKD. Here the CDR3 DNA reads TGTGCCATCGACGGGGGGCTAAAGTCCTACAATGAGCAGTTCTTC. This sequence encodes CAIDGGLKSYNEQFF.

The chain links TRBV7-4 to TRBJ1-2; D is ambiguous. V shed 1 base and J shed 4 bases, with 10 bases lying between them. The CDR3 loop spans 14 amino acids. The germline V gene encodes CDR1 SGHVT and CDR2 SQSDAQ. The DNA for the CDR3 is TGTGCCAGCAGCTTAGGACAAAACTTCTATGGCTACACCTTC. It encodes CASSLGQNFYGYTF.

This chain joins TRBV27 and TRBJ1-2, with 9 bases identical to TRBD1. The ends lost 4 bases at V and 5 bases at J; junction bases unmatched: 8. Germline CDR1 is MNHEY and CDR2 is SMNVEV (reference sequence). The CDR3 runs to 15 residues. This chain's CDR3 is CASSSPGQGGYGYTF. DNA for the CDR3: TGTGCCAGCAGTTCCCCGGGACAGGGCGGATATGGCTACACCTTC.